This T cell receptor beta chain came from a study of response to subunit inactivated influenza vaccine. TCRdb reanalysed the RT-PCR reads using MiXCR and keeps one entry per CDR3 protein. In the table there are 700,000 to 900,000 distinct CDR3 sequences, around 21% of which are singletons. V lost 7 bases, J lost 1 base, and 11 bases lay in between. This CDR3 has 12 residues. Germline loops: CDR1 SQVTM, CDR2 ANQGSEA. Many counts were recorded for this clonotype. This chain connects TRBV29-1 to TRBJ2-7, with D tentatively TRBD1 (5 bases). This clonotype originated in a middle-aged man who received an inactivated influenza vaccine. The material sequenced was PBMCs from blood, taken 4 to 6 days after vaccination. This chain's CDR3 is CSATDSSYEQYF. CDR3 bases: TGCAGCGCGACAGACAGTTCCTACGAGCAGTACTTC.